This TCR beta chain derives from a study of T-cell memory formation after mild COVID-19. The TCR alpha and TCR beta cDNA libraries, bearing sample barcodes and UMIs, were generated by 5'RACE using constant-segment primers. Using its own MiXCR run on the 5' RACE reads, TCRdb lists one record per CDR3 protein. The table has 350,000 to 500,000 distinct CDR3 sequences, about 19% seen once; the top ten hold more than 8%. V was clipped by 7 bases and J by 6 bases; unmatched bases: 27. Germline CDR1 reads MNHEY; CDR2 reads SVGEGT. The CDR3 is 22 residues long. The chain joins TRBV6-2 or TRBV6-3 to TRBJ2-1; the match to TRBD2 covers 13 bases. This TCR was recovered from an adult woman who had mild COVID-19 (a few samples of this study predate the infection). Cell type and time point are not known. Input material: PBMCs or a T cell subset sorted from them (not recorded which). The CDR3 spells CASTSPGGAGLAGAPKLNEQFF. Here the CDR3 DNA reads TGTGCCAGCACTAGCCCAGGGGGCGCTGGACTAGCGGGAGCGCCTAAACTCAATGAGCAGTTCTTC.